This TCR beta chain was recorded in a study of blood T cells in healthy people across ages. General study results and limits: There was a strong correlation between TCR beta diversity and naive T cell percentage.

Germline V CDR1 and CDR2: ENHRY, SYGVKD. Trimming cost V 7 bases and J 7 bases; bases outside gene matches: 13. This CDR3 has 15 amino acids. Note on this clonotype: Its cognate antigen is unknown.

A sample-barcoded 5' primer and a J-beta primer mix were used in a second PCR of about 6 to 11 cycles. TCRdb called the 5' RACE reads again in MiXCR, with one record for every CDR3 protein. This table has roughly 1.9 million distinct CDR3 sequences, about two fifths appearing once. The sequenced material came from blood. The genes are TRBV10-3 and TRBJ2-1; TRBD2 aligns across 7 bases. The source is a human donor in good health. CDR3 residues: CAITPTLGSGNEQFF. The CDR3 DNA reads TGTGCCATCACGCCGACTTTGGGTAGCGGGAATGAGCAGTTCTTC.